Listed here are 12 T cell receptor beta chains from one sample, sequenced in a study of blood T cells in healthy people across ages. A second roughly 6 to 11 cycle PCR used barcoded and J-beta primers. TCRdb fed the 5' RACE reads into MiXCR, producing one record per CDR3 protein. The table records under 1,100,000 distinct CDR3 sequences, about 25% of them present only once. The same sample was also used in a study of T cells of mothers and their children.

Input material: blood. These receptors were obtained from a girl aged 2-10 years in good health.

The rearrangement links TRBV4-2 to TRBJ2-3; 11 nucleotides line up with TRBD2. CDR3 length: 17 amino acids. Germline CDR1 reads LGHNA; CDR2 reads YNFKEQ. V dropped 2 bases and J dropped 0; count of bases not matched to a gene: 4. The CDR3 here is CASSQPASGGSTDTQYF. CDR3 in DNA: TGTGCCAGCAGCCAACCTGCTAGCGGGGGGAGCACAGATACGCAGTATTTT.

The chain couples TRBV7-8 to TRBJ1-5; tentative D call: TRBD1 (5 bases). CDR3 size: 16 residues. Germline CDR1 and CDR2: SGHVS and FQNEAQ. V lost 4 bases, J lost 1 base, and 14 bases lay in between. The DNA of the CDR3 is TGTGCCAGCAGCTCCCTTCGGCAGGGAAGCAATCAGCCCCAGCATTTT. Protein sequence: CASSSLRQGSNQPQHF.

The V gene is TRBV5-1, the J gene TRBJ1-5; D is unresolved. The DNA end is a closer match to TRBJ2-3, so the J assignment may be wrong. Germline CDR1 and CDR2: SGHRS and YFSETQ. The CDR3 runs 17 residues. The CDR3 protein is CASSHGSSGSTNQPQYF. DNA of the CDR3: TGCGCCAGCAGCCATGGGTCATCCGGGTCGACCAATCAGCCCCAGTATTTT.

The chain joins TRBV12-3 or TRBV12-4 to TRBJ2-7; D not certain. The V end lost 3 bases, the J end lost 3 bases, and 9 bases lay between the germline ends. This CDR3 contains 13 residues. CDR3 nucleotide sequence: TGTGCCAGCAGTTTGAGCAGATTCTACGAGCAGTACTTC. It is translated as CASSLSRFYEQYF.

The rearrangement links TRBV20-1 to TRBJ1-2, with D unclear. Between the trimmed V and J ends, which lost 4 bases and 8 bases, there was a span of 17 bases. This CDR3 comprises 13 residues. The V gene's germline CDR1 is DFQATT and CDR2 SNEGSKA (reference sequence). The CDR3 spells CSATKTAAGGYTF. CDR3 sequence (DNA): TGCAGTGCTACAAAGACGGCAGCGGGGGGCTACACCTTC.

This chain joins TRBV15 and TRBJ2-5, with D unclear. The ends were cut back, 0 bases at V and 4 bases at J, with 6 bases in the middle. Germline CDR1 and CDR2: LNHNV and YYDKDF (reference sequence). CDR3 length: 13 residues. The chain's CDR3 is CATSRDFGETQYF. CDR3 bases: TGTGCCACCAGCAGAGATTTCGGAGAGACCCAGTACTTC. The complete variable domain, with remaining parts taken from reference TRBV15 and TRBJ2-5, reads DAMVIQNPRYQVTQFGKPVTLSCSQTLNHNVMYWYQQKSSQAPKLLFHYYDKDFNNEADTPDNFQSRRPNTSFCFLDIRSPGLGDTAMYLCATSRDFGETQYFGPGTRLLVL.

The sample holds a few counts of this clonotype. The chain couples TRBV10-3 to TRBJ2-1, with 8 bases matching TRBD2. CDR3 length: 13 amino acids. Germline-derived CDR1 and CDR2 are ENHRY and SYGVKD. With 10 bases clipped from V and 7 bases from J, the junction kept 9 bases outside the gene matches. CDR3 bases: TGTGCCACTCATGAGGGACTAGAGAATGAGCAGTTCTTC. Its translation: CATHEGLENEQFF.

There are many counts of this clonotype. The chain uses TRBV4-1 and TRBJ2-1; D remains unclear. Germline V gene sequence: CDR1 MGHRA, CDR2 YSYEKL. The CDR3 covers 15 residues. The germline V and J ends were trimmed by 1 base and 1 base, with 8 bases remaining between them. The CDR3 loop is CASSQGVLSYNEQFF. CDR3 sequence (DNA): TGCGCCAGCAGCCAAGGCGTCCTATCCTACAATGAGCAGTTCTTC.

V and J are TRBV6-2 or TRBV6-3 and TRBJ2-5; D is unclear. Trimming removed 2 bases at V and 3 bases at J, with 25 bases between. Per the germline V gene, CDR1 is MNHEY and CDR2 is SVGEGT. The CDR3 runs to 19 residues. The CDR3, as DNA: TGTGCCAGCAGTTACAACGCGTATGAGACTGGCGCTAATAAAGAGACCCAGTACTTC. Translating it yields CASSYNAYETGANKETQYF.

The chain joins TRBV6-2 or TRBV6-3 to TRBJ2-1, with D unresolved. The CDR3 length is 16 residues. V was shortened by 2 bases and J by 9 bases, with 20 bases between the two germline ends. CDR1 MNHEY and CDR2 SVGEGT come from the germline V gene. This CDR3 reads CASSYASTTDDGEQFF. CDR3 nucleotide sequence: TGTGCCAGCAGTTACGCGTCGACAACCGACGATGGTGAGCAGTTCTTC.

This sequence joins TRBV5-5 and TRBJ2-7; D call uncertain. The CDR3 consists of 15 residues. The germline gives CDR1 SGHKS, CDR2 YYEKEE (reference sequence). Trimming took off 4 bases at V and 3 bases at J, with 17 bases between the two ends. Written as DNA, the CDR3 is TGTGCCAGCAGCCAGGATTTGGGTAGTCGCTACGAGCAGTACTTC. Its protein product is CASSQDLGSRYEQYF.

This clonotype has a handful of counts. The gene calls are TRBV20-1 and TRBJ2-4, with 8 bases lining up with TRBD1. CDR3 length: 12 residues. In germline, CDR1 is DFQATT, CDR2 SNEGSKA (reference sequence). The V gene end was trimmed by 4 bases and the J gene end by 6 bases; junction bases not matched to a gene: 2. CDR3 in DNA: TGCAGTGCTACTGGACAGGGAAACATTCAGTACTTC. Translation gives CSATGQGNIQYF.